The 11 T cell receptor beta chains in this list originate from one sample, sequenced in a study of T cells in narcolepsy. The table came from immunoSEQ multiplex PCR; TCRdb's copy has only in-frame clones and leaves some out. Of about 25,000 clones in the sample, 84% are singletons; the top ten hold approximately 1.3%. Sequencing input: CD45RA- memory CD4+ T cells from PBMCs. Receptor source: a human donor with narcolepsy.

The rearrangement uses TRBV19 and TRBJ2-7; 12 bases align to TRBD2. The CDR3 covers 18 residues. CDR1 and CDR2 (germline): LNHDA, SQIVND (reference sequence). The J segment lost 0 bases and the V segment lost 4 bases, leaving 10 bases of the junction unmatched. DNA for the CDR3: TGTGCCAGTAGTACACGACTAGCGGGAGAGTTACGCTCCTACGAGCAGTACTTC. Protein product: CASSTRLAGELRSYEQYF.

The V call is TRBV18, the J call TRBJ1-3; D gene uncertain. This CDR3 is 14 amino acids long. With 4 bases removed from V and 0 bases from J, the gap between germline ends came to 7 bases. The germline CDR1 and CDR2 sequences are KGHSH and LQKENI. CDR3 loop: CASSLEISGNTIYF. CDR3 in DNA: TGTGCCAGCTCACTAGAGATCTCTGGAAACACCATATATTTT.

V usage is TRBV9 and J usage is TRBJ2-5; TRBD1 matches 9 bases. The DNA matches TRBJ2-7 better at its end, which makes the J call doubtful. Germline V lookup: CDR1 SGDLS, CDR2 YYNGEE. This CDR3 region has 15 residues. The CDR3 DNA sequence: TGTGCCAGCAGCGTAAGGGGGACAGGGATCTACGAGCAGTACTTC. Its protein is CASSVRGTGIYEQYF.

J is TRBJ2-1 and V is TRBV7-9; 12 nucleotides line up with TRBD2. The CDR3 is 16 amino acids. Germline V gene data show CDR1 as SEHNR and CDR2 as FQNEAQ (reference sequence). The ends lost 2 bases at V and 5 bases at J; junction bases unmatched: 4. The CDR3 is CASSLTWTSGNNEQFF. DNA for the CDR3: TGTGCCAGCAGCTTAACGTGGACTAGCGGGAACAATGAGCAGTTCTTC.

The gene calls are TRBV6-5 and TRBJ1-3; TRBD1 is a possible D gene (6 bases). CDR1 and CDR2 from the germline V gene are MNHEY and SVGAGI. V lost 5 bases to trimming and J lost 2 bases, with 13 bases between them. The CDR3 has 15 amino acids. CDR3: CASSASTGAGNTIYF. CDR3 DNA: TGTGCCAGCAGTGCCTCGACAGGAGCTGGAAACACCATATATTTT.

The chain employs TRBV19 and TRBJ2-1, with no clear D. This CDR3 comprises 13 residues. The V and J ends lost 1 base and 6 bases respectively, with 7 bases between them. Per the germline V gene, CDR1 is LNHDA and CDR2 is SQIVND (reference sequence). CDR3 DNA: TGTGCCAGTAGTATAGGTCGACTCAATGAGCAGTTCTTC. This sequence encodes CASSIGRLNEQFF.

The V and J genes are TRBV18 and TRBJ2-5; no reliable D call. TRBJ2-7 matches the DNA end more closely, so the J call is doubtful. Germline CDR1 is KGHSH and CDR2 is LQKENI. CDR3 length: 14 amino acids. The CDR3 DNA reads TGTGCCAGCTCCACCGAAGGACGAGGCTACGAGCAGTACTTC. Its translation: CASSTEGRGYEQYF.

The V gene is TRBV6-1, the J gene TRBJ1-1; tentatively, D is TRBD1 (6 bases). V lost 6 bases, J lost 6 bases, and 20 bases lay in between. The germline CDR1 and CDR2 sequences are MNHNS and SASEGT. The CDR3 is 15 amino acids. This CDR3 reads CASRSGELRVAEAFF. In DNA form, the CDR3 reads TGTGCCAGCAGGTCAGGGGAATTGAGAGTCGCTGAAGCTTTCTTT.

This sequence joins TRBV5-5 and TRBJ2-5; D may be TRBD1 or TRBD2 (5 bases each). V was shortened by 4 bases and J by 5 bases, with 12 bases between the two germline ends. Germline values: CDR1 SGHKS, CDR2 YYEKEE (reference sequence). The CDR3 sequence is 13 residues long. The DNA for the CDR3 is TGTGCCAGCAGCCAGGGACCACGGGAGACCCAGTACTTC. Encoded protein: CASSQGPRETQYF.

J is TRBJ2-1 and V is TRBV5-6; D is undetermined. Trimming cost V 2 bases and J 0 bases, with 9 bases left between them. Germline V gene data show CDR1 as SGHDT and CDR2 as YYEEEE. CDR3 length: 15 amino acids. CDR3 nucleotides: TGTGCCAGCAGCTTCTGGCGGAGCTCCTACAATGAGCAGTTCTTC. Its protein is CASSFWRSSYNEQFF.

The rearrangement links TRBV25-1 to TRBJ2-7; D is uncertain. Germline CDR1 is MGHDK and CDR2 is SYGVNS. V was clipped by 4 bases and J by 3 bases, with 19 bases between them. The CDR3 has 16 amino acids. CDR3 sequence: CASSATSDGTNYEQYF. The CDR3 DNA follows: TGTGCCAGCAGTGCCACCTCCGACGGAACAAACTACGAGCAGTACTTC.